This T cell receptor beta chain appears in the sequencing data of a study of blood T cell repertoires in COVID-19. Study overall: The United States, Italy and Spain were the sources of the acute and convalescent COVID-19 samples.

Produced via immunoSEQ multiplex PCR; TCRdb's table is partial and in-frame only. The sample has about 220,000 clones, roughly 80% seen once; the top ten hold more than 4.5%. Germline V gives CDR1 SQVTM, CDR2 ANQGSEA. The CDR3 consists of 16 residues. With 4 bases clipped from V and 7 bases from J, the junction kept 17 bases outside the gene matches. J is TRBJ1-2 and V is TRBV29-1, with TRBD1 matching over 8 bases. Sequenced material: peripheral blood. The TCR comes from a woman aged 55-70 years who had recovered from COVID-19. CDR3 in amino acids: CSVVWGSGGAVPGYTF. The CDR3 DNA reads TGCAGCGTTGTGTGGGGGTCAGGGGGCGCGGTCCCTGGCTACACCTTC.